Listed below are T cell receptor beta chains from one sample, sequenced in a study of monozygotic twins with inflammatory bowel disease. TCRdb reprocessed the 5' RACE reads and reports one entry per CDR3 protein, with no DNA. The repertoire table contains more than 300,000 distinct CDR3 sequences. Sequencing used blood. All receptors derive from a human donor with ulcerative colitis or Crohn's disease, or a healthy co-twin of an affected twin (not recorded which). CDR3s include the opening cysteine and the closing phenylalanine or tryptophan.

J	V	CDR3
TRBJ2-3	TRBV24-1	CATSDSAGLGDTQYF
TRBJ1-2	TRBV12-3/TRBV12-4	CASSKDRGRVNGYTF
TRBJ2-1	TRBV5-1	CASSLDWREQFF
TRBJ1-1	TRBV7-8	CASSLGGQGTEAFF
TRBJ1-5	TRBV6-6	CASSLNGGIQPQHF
TRBJ2-4	TRBV12-3/TRBV12-4	CASSLDRGNIQYF
TRBJ1-5	TRBV9	CASSVDGQPQHF
TRBJ2-4	TRBV21-1	CASSKCHRTRAAKNIQYF
TRBJ2-4	TRBV29-1	CSVRQGAKNIQYF
TRBJ2-7	TRBV6-4	CASSGARPRSEQYF
TRBJ2-1	TRBV12-3/TRBV12-4	CASSLWGGDYNEQFF
TRBJ2-7	TRBV7-9	CASSVGLDAYEQYF
TRBJ2-4	TRBV5-1	CASSSVAGSAKNIQYF
TRBJ1-4	TRBV4-1	CASSQDRRGGGEKLFF
TRBJ2-1	TRBV7-8	CASSSQDYSSYNEQFF
TRBJ1-5	TRBV10-3	CATSLGQQAVSNQPQHF
TRBJ2-7	TRBV3-1	CASSPRQSYEQYF
TRBJ2-5	TRBV6-6	CASSSGRETQYF
TRBJ2-4	TRBV7-2	CASSLGSGLAKNIQYF
TRBJ2-7	TRBV30	CAWSLNTYEQYF
TRBJ2-7	TRBV25-1	CASSGQVSYEQYF
TRBJ1-6	TRBV5-1	CASSPKTGGPPLHF
TRBJ2-3	TRBV7-2	CASSLLGGGTDTQYF
TRBJ1-6	TRBV6-1	CASRLTNSPLHF
TRBJ2-2	TRBV6-1	CASSVPGLAGAITGELFF
TRBJ2-7	TRBV20-1	CSAILPGGNSYEQYF
TRBJ2-5	TRBV7-9	CASSLDRGGGTQETQYF
TRBJ1-2	TRBV12-3/TRBV12-4	CASSNQRTLWYYGYTF
TRBJ2-3	TRBV7-7	CASSPTPCGQGISDTQYF
TRBJ1-2	TRBV6-2/TRBV6-3	CASSRPGQLGYGYTF
TRBJ1-4	TRBV19	CASSIWAGRINEKLFF
TRBJ1-4	TRBV7-3	CASSLRRGEKLFF